What follows describes a single T cell receptor (beta chain). This record comes from a study of T-cell memory formation after mild COVID-19. Study context: TCR clustering was largely donor specific.

TCRdb independently ran MiXCR on the 5' RACE reads; one entry per CDR3 protein. The data show more than 300,000 distinct CDR3 sequences, roughly 13% seen once. V gave up 7 bases and J gave up 5 bases; unmatched junction bases: 9. Germline CDR1 reads SQVTM; CDR2 reads ANQGSEA. The CDR3 covers 14 residues. The V gene is TRBV29-1, the J gene TRBJ1-2, with 11 bases aligning to TRBD1. The sequencing sample was made of PBMCs or a T cell subset sorted from them (not recorded which). This TCR derives from a man younger than 35 who had mild COVID-19 (a few samples of this study predate the infection). Cell type and time point are not known. The CDR3 sequence: CSASGTGGRYGYTF. Here the CDR3 DNA reads TGCAGCGCCTCCGGGACAGGGGGAAGATATGGCTACACCTTC. Complete variable domain (other parts from reference TRBV29-1 and TRBJ1-2): SAVISQKPSRDICQRGTSLTIQCQVDSQVTMMFWYRQQPGQSLTLIATANQGSEATYESGFVIDKFPISRPNLTFSTLTVSNMSPEDSSIYLCSASGTGGRYGYTFGSGTRLTVV.